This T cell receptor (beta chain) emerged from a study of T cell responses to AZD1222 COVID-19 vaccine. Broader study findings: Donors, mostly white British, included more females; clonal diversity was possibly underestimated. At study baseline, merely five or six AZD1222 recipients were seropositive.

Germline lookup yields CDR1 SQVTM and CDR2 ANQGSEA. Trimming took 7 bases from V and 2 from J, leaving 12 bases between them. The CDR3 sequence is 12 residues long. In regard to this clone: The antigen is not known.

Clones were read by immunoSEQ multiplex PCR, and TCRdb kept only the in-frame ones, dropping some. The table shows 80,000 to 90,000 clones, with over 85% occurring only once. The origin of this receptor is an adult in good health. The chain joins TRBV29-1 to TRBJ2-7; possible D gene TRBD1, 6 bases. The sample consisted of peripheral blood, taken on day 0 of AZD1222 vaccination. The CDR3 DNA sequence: TGCAGCGCAAGGACAGTTACCTACGAGCAGTACTTC. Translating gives CSARTVTYEQYF.